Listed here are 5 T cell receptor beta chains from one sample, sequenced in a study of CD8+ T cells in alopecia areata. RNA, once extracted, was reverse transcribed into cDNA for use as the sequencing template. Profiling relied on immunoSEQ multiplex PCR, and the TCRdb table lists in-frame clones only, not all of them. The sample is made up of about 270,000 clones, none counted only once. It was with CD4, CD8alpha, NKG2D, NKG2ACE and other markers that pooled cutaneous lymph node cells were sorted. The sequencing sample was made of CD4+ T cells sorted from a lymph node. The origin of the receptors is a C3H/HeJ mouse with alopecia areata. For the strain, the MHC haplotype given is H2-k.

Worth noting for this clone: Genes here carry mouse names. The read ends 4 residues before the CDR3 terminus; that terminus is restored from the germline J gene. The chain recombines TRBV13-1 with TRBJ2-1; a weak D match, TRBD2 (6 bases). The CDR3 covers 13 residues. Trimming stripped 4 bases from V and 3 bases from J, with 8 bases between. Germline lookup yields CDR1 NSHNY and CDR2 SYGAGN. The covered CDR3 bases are TGTGCCAGCAGTTCTGGGGTCTATGCT. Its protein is CASSSGVYA. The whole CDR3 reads CASSSGVYAEQFF.

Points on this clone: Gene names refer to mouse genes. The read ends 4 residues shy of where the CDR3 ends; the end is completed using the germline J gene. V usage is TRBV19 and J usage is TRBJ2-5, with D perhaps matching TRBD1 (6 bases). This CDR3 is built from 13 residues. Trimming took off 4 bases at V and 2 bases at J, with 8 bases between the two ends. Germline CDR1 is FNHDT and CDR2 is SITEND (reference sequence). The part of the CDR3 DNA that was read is TGTGCCAGCAGTCAGGGGTCCCAAGAC. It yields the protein CASSQGSQD. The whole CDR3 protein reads CASSQGSQDTQYF.

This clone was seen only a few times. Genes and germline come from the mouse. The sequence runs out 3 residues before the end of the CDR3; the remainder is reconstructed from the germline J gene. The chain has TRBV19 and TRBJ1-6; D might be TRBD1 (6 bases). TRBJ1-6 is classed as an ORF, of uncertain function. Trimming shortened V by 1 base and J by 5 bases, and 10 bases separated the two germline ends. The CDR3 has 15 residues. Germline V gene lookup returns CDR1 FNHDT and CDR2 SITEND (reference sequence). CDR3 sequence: CASSITGTNNSPLYF. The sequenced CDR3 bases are TGTGCCAGCAGTATAACCGGGACAAATAATTCGCCC.

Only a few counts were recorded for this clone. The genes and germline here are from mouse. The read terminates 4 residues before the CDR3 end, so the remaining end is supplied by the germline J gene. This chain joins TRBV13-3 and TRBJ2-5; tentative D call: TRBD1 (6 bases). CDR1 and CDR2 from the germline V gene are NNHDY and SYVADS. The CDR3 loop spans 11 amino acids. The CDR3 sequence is CATSGEDTQYF. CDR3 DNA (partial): TGTGCCACCTCAGGGGAAGAC. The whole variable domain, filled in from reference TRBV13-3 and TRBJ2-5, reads EAAVTQSPRSKVAVTGGKVTLSCHQTNNHDYMYWYRQDTGHGLRLIHYSYVADSTEKGDIPDGYKASRPSQENFSLILELASLSQTAVYFCATSGEDTQYFGPGTRLLVL.

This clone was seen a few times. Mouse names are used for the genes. The CDR3 DNA, read in part, is TGTGCCAGCGGTGAAGACAATGCAAACACA. Amino acid sequence: CASGEDNANT. The whole CDR3 sequence is CASGEDNANTEVFF. The rearrangement uses TRBV13-2 and TRBJ1-1; D unresolved. Read sequence stops 4 residues before the CDR3 end, and the germline J gene provides the missing end. V lost 2 bases and J lost 0, with 8 bases in between. The germline V gene encodes CDR1 NNHNN and CDR2 SYGAGS (reference sequence). This CDR3 region has 14 residues.